This T cell receptor beta chain originates from a study of metastatic and nonmetastatic thyroid tumors. Overall study: It was across blood and tumor or nodule tissue from malignant and benign thyroid patients that repertoires were compared.

Patients underwent thyroid surgery, and none had received any treatment before it. This clone was counted ten times or more. No antigen is known for it. Study results and limitations: In both blood and tumor samples, TCR beta diversity was reported significantly higher for malignant than benign nodules.

V was trimmed by 1 base and J by 9 bases, leaving 10 bases between them. CDR3 length equals 14 residues. Per germline, CDR1 MNHNS and CDR2 SASEGT. Methods used by the authors: CDR3 was compared across clinicopathological groups, and the resulting differences were used to build a distant-metastasis classifier for papillary thyroid cancer. Using MiXCR, TCRdb reanalyzed the PCR reads. The V and J calls come from TCRdb's annotation, not from the publication. Of tens of thousands of clones listed, 25% to 35% are singletons. Material: blood. The sequence was collected from a female donor with papillary thyroid cancer or a benign thyroid nodule (not recorded which). Some clones in this sample may be carry-over from other donors' samples. This chain links TRBV6-1 with TRBJ1-6; the D is unclear. The CDR3 region is CASSEVGGISPLHF. In DNA form, the CDR3 reads TGTGCCAGCAGTGAAGTGGGCGGAATTTCACCCCTCCACTTT.